This TCR beta chain was documented in a study of blood T cells in healthy people across ages. Study findings and constraints: Bulk PBMC profiling left naive and antigen-experienced comparisons inconclusive. Older age went with lower TCR beta diversity per million T cells, in a roughly linear way.

Germline CDR1 is SGHTA and CDR2 is FQGTGA. CDR3 length equals 18 residues. V was clipped by 2 bases and J by 2 bases; unmatched bases: 13. Together with a sample-barcoded 5' primer, a J-beta primer mix was included in a second PCR lasting about 7 to 11 cycles. Each cDNA molecule, via a template-switch adaptor with 12 random nucleotides, was tagged. One entry per CDR3 protein results from TCRdb running MiXCR on the 5' RACE reads. The sample has fewer than 700,000 distinct CDR3 sequences; 40% to 55% are singletons. Remarks on this clonotype: Antigen specificity is unknown.

The sequencing input was blood. The source of this sequence is an elderly man in good health. The chain uses TRBV7-3 and TRBJ2-5; TRBD1 matches 8 bases. The CDR3 bases are TGTGCCAGCAGCTTATGGACGGGGACAGGACAGAGACAAGAGACCCAGTACTTC. The encoded protein is CASSLWTGTGQRQETQYF.